The rows below give T cell receptor beta chains drawn from one sample of a study of T cell clones after liver transplantation. Repertoires were generated with immunoSEQ multiplex PCR, while TCRdb's copy carries only in-frame clones and drops some. Of around 110,000 clones listed, 75% to 95% are singletons. The sequencing used CD4+ T cells from blood, collected 12 months after liver transplant. These receptors all stem from a human patient who received a liver transplant. Some T cells may arise from the graft donor. The CDR3 runs from the conserved cysteine through the conserved F or W. The order of the fields is V gene, clone size, D gene, J gene, CDR3 protein, CDR3 DNA. The D gene is left open where the match is weak. The size of a clone is reported for some rows only, either as once, few or many, or as a class for expanded clones.

TRBV19	NA	NA	TRBJ1-3	CASSIGTRTGNTIYF	TGTGCCAGTAGTATTGGGACACGGACTGGAAACACCATATATTTT
TRBV6-6	NA	TRBD1	TRBJ1-4	CASNHRGPNEKLFF	TGTGCCAGCAATCACAGGGGGCCTAATGAAAAACTGTTTTTT
TRBV5-1	NA	NA	TRBJ2-4	CAGSLGGSMDIQYF	TGCGCCGGGTCACTTGGGGGAAGTATGGACATTCAGTACTTC
TRBV27	NA	TRBD2	TRBJ2-3	CASSLKPLAGGPDTQYF	TGTGCCAGCAGTTTAAAGCCTCTAGCGGGAGGGCCAGATACGCAGTATTTT
TRBV5-1	NA	NA	TRBJ2-7	CASSSDGAISYEQYF	TGCGCCAGCAGCTCCGACGGGGCTATCTCCTACGAGCAGTACTTC
TRBV7-7	once	NA	TRBJ2-3	CASSLGRQSTDTQYF	TGTGCTAGCAGCTTAGGCCGACAGAGCACAGATACGCAGTATTTT
TRBV27	NA	NA	TRBJ1-1	CASSLQVGPDEAFF	TGTGCCAGCAGTTTACAAGTCGGGCCGGATGAAGCTTTCTTT
TRBV28	NA	NA	TRBJ1-3	CASSLRFSGNTIYF	TGTGCCAGCAGTTTACGTTTTTCTGGAAACACCATATATTTT
TRBV28	NA	NA	TRBJ2-7	CASRTMIASPGRGIPSHPYEQYF	TGTGCCAGCCGCACAATGATTGCTTCCCCGGGACGAGGGATTCCTAGCCACCCCTACGAGCAGTACTTC
TRBV2	NA	TRBD2	TRBJ2-2	CASRGLAGGTGELFF	TGTGCCAGCAGAGGACTAGCGGGAGGCACCGGGGAGCTGTTTTTT
TRBV30	NA	NA	TRBJ1-1	CAWRGAPTEAFF	TGTGCCTGGAGAGGGGCCCCCACTGAAGCTTTCTTT
TRBV5-1	NA	TRBD1	TRBJ1-4	CASSLLGQGAEKLFF	TGCGCCAGCAGCCTGCTGGGACAGGGGGCGGAAAAACTGTTTTTT
TRBV6-6	NA	TRBD1	TRBJ2-7	CASSIRGRGYEQYF	TGTGCCAGCAGTATCAGGGGGCGCGGCTACGAGCAGTACTTC
TRBV29-1	few	TRBD1	TRBJ1-1	CSVGLTGVDTEAFF	TGCAGCGTGGGACTGACAGGGGTAGACACTGAAGCTTTCTTT
TRBV5-6	NA	TRBD1	TRBJ2-7	CASSRTGAATYEQYF	TGTGCCAGCAGCCGGACAGGGGCGGCTACCTACGAGCAGTACTTC
TRBV27	NA	TRBD1	TRBJ2-7	CASSERQGVRHEQYF	TGTGCCAGCAGCGAAAGACAGGGTGTTCGCCACGAGCAGTACTTC
TRBV7-2	NA	NA	TRBJ2-1	CASSLGKPSVNEQFF	TGTGCCAGCAGCTTAGGGAAACCTAGCGTAAATGAGCAGTTCTTC
TRBV20-1	NA	NA	TRBJ1-4	CSARFVEKLFF	TGCAGTGCTAGATTCGTGGAAAAACTGTTTTTT
TRBV6-1	NA	NA	TRBJ1-6	CASSDTENSPLHF	TGTGCCAGCAGTGATACGGAAAATTCACCCCTCCACTTT
TRBV29-1	NA	TRBD1	TRBJ2-1	CSVGTAIYNEQFF	TGCAGCGTCGGGACAGCAATCTACAATGAGCAGTTCTTC
TRBV11-2	NA	NA	TRBJ2-5	CASSLGSFRGETQYF	TGTGCCAGCAGCTTAGGGTCCTTTAGAGGAGAGACCCAGTACTTC
TRBV19	once	TRBD2	TRBJ2-3	CASSPKRELDTQYF	TGTGCCAGTAGCCCCAAGCGGGAGTTAGATACGCAGTATTTT
TRBV7-3	NA	TRBD2	TRBJ2-1	CASSSLAGTHNEQFF	TGTGCCAGCAGCTCACTAGCGGGAACTCACAATGAGCAGTTCTTC
TRBV6-5	NA	NA	TRBJ1-1	CASSYLRGGSEAFF	TGTGCCAGCAGTTATCTTAGGGGTGGGTCTGAAGCTTTCTTT
TRBV6-1	NA	TRBD2	TRBJ2-1	CASSEQTSVEQFF	TGTGCCAGCAGTGAACAGACTAGCGTTGAGCAGTTCTTC
TRBV2	NA	NA	TRBJ2-5	CASKVYQETQYF	TGTGCCAGCAAAGTGTACCAAGAGACCCAGTACTTC
TRBV20-1	NA	NA	TRBJ1-1	CSAKGYTEAFF	TGCAGTGCTAAAGGGTACACTGAAGCTTTCTTT
TRBV29-1	NA	NA	TRBJ2-7	CSPRGGVTPYEQYF	TGCAGCCCTAGGGGTGGGGTAACCCCCTACGAGCAGTACTTC
TRBV27	NA	NA	TRBJ2-7	CASSLLSGRRSYEQYF	TGTGCCAGCAGCCTCCTGTCGGGACGAAGATCCTACGAGCAGTACTTC
TRBV18	NA	TRBD2	TRBJ2-3	CASSQASGRADTQYF	TGTGCCAGCTCTCAAGCGAGCGGGAGGGCAGATACGCAGTATTTT
TRBV20-1	NA	NA	TRBJ2-1	CSARGYNEQFF	TGCAGTGCTAGAGGCTACAATGAGCAGTTCTTC